The entry below gives a single T cell receptor (beta chain) sequence along with its context. This clonotype came up many times. The target of this receptor is not known. No much larger clonotype is one base removed from it; base qualities were not supplied. The sample belongs to a study of CD8 T cells in ankylosing spondylitis (TCRdb year 2017). Context from the whole study: The study profiled T cell receptor beta repertoires in healthy donors and ankylosing spondylitis patients to find disease-linked TCR variants. The whole study cohort included 95 to 130 healthy donors and roughly 24 ankylosing spondylitis patients. Peripheral blood samples were taken, and synovial fluid was additionally collected from ankylosing spondylitis patients. Broader findings and caveats from the paper: The disease-linked clones were reported as significantly enriched in matched synovial fluid samples from ankylosing spondylitis patients. A CD8+ phenotype was shown by the disease-linked clones, which were found at relatively low frequencies in peripheral blood. Some motif variants were previously reported in synovial fluid and blood of reactive arthritis patients, suggesting common disease-initiation mechanisms. Blood from ankylosing spondylitis patients appeared to be characterized by a TCR beta motif made up of fewer than ten highly homologous amino acid variants.

The CDR3 starts with the cysteine, ends with the phenylalanine, and has 12 residues. CDR3 DNA only is kept here, 36 bases in frame from base 1. Trimming removed 8 bases from V and 7 bases from J, leaving 14 bases between the germline ends. CDR1 and CDR2, looked up from the germline V gene, are MNHEY and SVGEGT. Sequencing took place on an Illumina HiSeq 2500. Quantitative 5'-RACE with molecular barcodes was used to prepare TCR beta libraries. The paper's data handling went like this. To identify disease-linked TCR variants, a new computational method was used, one built on a probabilistic model of VDJ rearrangement. TCRdb trimmed the raw reads at Q25, called clones with MiXCR and kept productive beta chains. A single entry per CDR3 protein holds the most common genes and DNA from its merged rows. TCRdb assigned the V and J calls; the authors' analysis was not used. The sample records around 250,000 distinct CDR3 sequences, roughly 10% of which are singletons. The ten most abundant clones make up less than 7% of the sample.

This TCR was recovered from a male donor with ankylosing spondylitis or in good health (not recorded which). The rearrangement joined TRBV6-2 or TRBV6-3 to TRBJ1-2, with TRBD1 as a weak D call on 5 bases. Sample: blood, either unsorted or a sorted T cell fraction (not recorded which). The DNA reads TGTGCCAGCCGGGGGACGGAACTTGGCTACACCTTC. Translated, it reads CASRGTELGYTF.